Sequencing of this T cell receptor beta chain was carried out in a study of Graves' ophthalmopathy and Graves' hyperthyroidism. Beta-chain TCR CDR3 regions were amplified from RNA transcripts. In the first round, RT-PCR was carried out with HTBI primers, and a multiplex PCR formed the second round. TCRdb ran MiXCR on the multiplex PCR reads and lists one entry per CDR3 protein. This sample carries about 420,000 distinct CDR3 sequences, 20% to 25% of them seen once, and the ten largest clones take approximately 3.2%. The table lists this clonotype with many counts. Its cognate antigen is unknown. Clinical symptoms, serum thyroxine, TRAb, thyroid ultrasound and orbital computed tomography determined diagnosis. Whole-study results and caveats: With roughly 65% sensitivity and approximately 72% specificity, the model predicted ophthalmopathy progression.

The V segment lost 7 bases and the J segment 6 bases; nucleotides outside the gene matches: 7. CDR3 size: 13 residues. Germline values: CDR1 MDHEN, CDR2 SYDVKM. The clonotype comes from a woman between 18 and 29 years old with stable Graves' hyperthyroidism. The chain uses TRBV28 and TRBJ2-7, with 9 positions matching TRBD1. The sample comprised peripheral blood. CDR3 DNA: TGTGCCAGCACCGGGACAGGGAAGGTCGAGCAGTACTTC. Translating gives CASTGTGKVEQYF.